This T cell receptor beta chain was observed in a study of technical replicates of blood from a handful of donors. Sequencing used immunoSEQ multiplex PCR; TCRdb keeps in-frame clones, though not all of them. The table lists some 49,000 clones, 92% of them singletons, with about 4.3% in the top ten. Unmatched junction bases numbered 8, after V lost 1 base and J lost 4 bases. The germline V gene has CDR1 LGHNA and CDR2 YSLEER. The CDR3 runs 16 residues. The origin of this receptor is a human donor in good health. Some clones in this sample may be carry-over from other donors' samples. The V gene is TRBV4-3, the J gene TRBJ2-3; 7 nucleotides line up with TRBD2. The sequenced material came from PBMCs. In nucleotides, the CDR3 is TGCGCCAGCAGCCAAGCCGGGGCGGGGGACCCAGATACGCAGTATTTT. Amino acid sequence: CASSQAGAGDPDTQYF.